This TCR beta chain was sequenced during a study of control samples from healthy donors and cancer patients. Assay: immunoSEQ multiplex PCR; the TCRdb copy retains only in-frame clones and omits some. This table holds 65,000 to 90,000 clones, under 90% found once. The sequencing input was PBMCs. The receptor comes from a woman aged 45-65 years with colorectal cancer.

The CDR3, as DNA: TGTGCCTCCCGGGACCGCACAGATACGCAGTATTTT. Amino acids: CASRDRTDTQYF. V gene TRBV10-3 combines with J gene TRBJ2-3; D may correspond to TRBD1 or TRBD2 (5 bases each). Germline CDR1 is ENHRY and CDR2 is SYGVKD. This CDR3 region has 12 residues. Trimming took 11 bases from V and 1 from J, leaving 10 bases between them.